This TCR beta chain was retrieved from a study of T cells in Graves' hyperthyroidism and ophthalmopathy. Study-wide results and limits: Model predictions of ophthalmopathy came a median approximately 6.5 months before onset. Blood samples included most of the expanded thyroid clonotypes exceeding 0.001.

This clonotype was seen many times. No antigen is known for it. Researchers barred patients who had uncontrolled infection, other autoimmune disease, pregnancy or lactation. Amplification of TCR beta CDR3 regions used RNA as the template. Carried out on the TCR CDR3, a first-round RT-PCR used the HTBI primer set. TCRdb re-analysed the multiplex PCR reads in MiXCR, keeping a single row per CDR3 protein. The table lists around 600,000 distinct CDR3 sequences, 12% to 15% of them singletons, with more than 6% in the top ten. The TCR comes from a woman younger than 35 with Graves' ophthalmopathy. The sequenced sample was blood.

This CDR3 is CASSPNAVAGKSDTQYF. The CDR3 region has the DNA TGTGCCAGCAGCCCCAATGCAGTAGCGGGAAAATCAGATACGCAGTATTTT. The V gene is TRBV7-8, the J gene TRBJ2-3, with 8 bases aligning to TRBD2. Germline V CDR1 and CDR2: SGHVS, FQNEAQ. Trimming removed 5 bases from V and 4 bases from J; junction bases left unmatched: 14. The CDR3 length is 17 residues.